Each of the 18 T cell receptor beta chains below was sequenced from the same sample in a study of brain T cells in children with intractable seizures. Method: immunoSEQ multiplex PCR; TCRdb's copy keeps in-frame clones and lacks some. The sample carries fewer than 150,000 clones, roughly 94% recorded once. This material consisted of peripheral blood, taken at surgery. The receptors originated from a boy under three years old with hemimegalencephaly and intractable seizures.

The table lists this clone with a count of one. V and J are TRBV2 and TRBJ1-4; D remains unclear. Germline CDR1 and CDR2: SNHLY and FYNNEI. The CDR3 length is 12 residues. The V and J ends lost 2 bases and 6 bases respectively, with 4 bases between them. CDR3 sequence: CASSERDEKLFF. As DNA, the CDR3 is TGTGCCAGCAGTGAACGGGATGAAAAACTGTTTTTT.

This chain's CDR3 is CASSATGATEAFF. CDR3 nucleotide sequence: TGTGCCAGCAGCGCGACAGGGGCCACTGAAGCTTTCTTT. The V call is TRBV11-1, the J call TRBJ1-1; 8 nucleotides match TRBD1. The CDR3 extends over 13 amino acids. The ends lost 5 bases at V and 4 bases at J; junction bases unmatched: 3. CDR1 and CDR2 (germline): SGHAT, FQDESV (reference sequence).

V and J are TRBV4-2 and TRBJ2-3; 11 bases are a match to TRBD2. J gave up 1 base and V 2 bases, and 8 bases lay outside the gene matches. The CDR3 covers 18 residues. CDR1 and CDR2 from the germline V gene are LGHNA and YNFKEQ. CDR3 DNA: TGTGCCAGCAGCCAAAGGGGGACTAGCGGCCTACGCACAGATACGCAGTATTTT. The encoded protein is CASSQRGTSGLRTDTQYF.

This chain's CDR3 is CASSVGGTGSMQETQYF. As DNA, the CDR3 is TGTGCCAGCAGCGTAGGGGGGACAGGGTCCATGCAAGAGACCCAGTACTTC. This chain links TRBV9 with TRBJ2-5; TRBD1 aligns across 9 bases. J was trimmed by 2 bases and V by 0 bases; bases with no gene match: 8. The CDR3 runs 17 residues. Germline V lookup: CDR1 SGDLS, CDR2 YYNGEE. Looking up the rest from reference TRBV9 and TRBJ2-5 gives the full variable domain: DSGVTQTPKHLITATGQRVTLRCSPRSGDLSVYWYQQSLDQGLQFLIQYYNGEERAKGNILERFSAQQFPDLHSELNLSSLELGDSALYFCASSVGGTGSMQETQYFGPGTRLLVL.

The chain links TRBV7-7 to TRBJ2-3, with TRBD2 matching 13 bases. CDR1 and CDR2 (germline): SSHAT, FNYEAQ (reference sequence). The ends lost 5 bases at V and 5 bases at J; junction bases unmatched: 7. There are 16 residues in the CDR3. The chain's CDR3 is CASSRGLAGVEDTQYF. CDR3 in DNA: TGTGCCAGCAGCCGCGGACTAGCGGGAGTGGAAGATACGCAGTATTTT.

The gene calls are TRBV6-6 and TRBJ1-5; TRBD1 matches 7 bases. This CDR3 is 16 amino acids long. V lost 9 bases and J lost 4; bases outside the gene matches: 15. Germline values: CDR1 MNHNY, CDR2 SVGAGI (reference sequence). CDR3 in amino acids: CASQKLRQGGNQPQHF. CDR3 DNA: TGTGCCAGTCAAAAATTAAGACAGGGTGGGAATCAGCCCCAGCATTTT.

The CDR3: CASSPRRGGHQPQHF. In DNA, the CDR3 is TGTGCCAGCAGCCCGAGGAGGGGGGGCCATCAGCCCCAGCATTTT. J is TRBJ1-5 and V is TRBV28, with D maybe TRBD1 (6 bases). V was clipped by 6 bases and J by 5 bases, with 17 bases between them. The CDR3 runs 15 residues. The germline CDR1 and CDR2 sequences are MDHEN and SYDVKM.

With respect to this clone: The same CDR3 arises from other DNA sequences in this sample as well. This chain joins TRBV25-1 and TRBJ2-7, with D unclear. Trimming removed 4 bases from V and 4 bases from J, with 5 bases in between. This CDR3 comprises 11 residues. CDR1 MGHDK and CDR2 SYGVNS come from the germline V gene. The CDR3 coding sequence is TGTGCCAGCAGTGCTACGTACGAGCAGTACTTC. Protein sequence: CASSATYEQYF.

The CDR3 bases are TGTGCCAGCAGTCCCCAACCAATAGCGGGAGGGCCGTACAATGAGCAGTTCTTC. It codes for CASSPQPIAGGPYNEQFF. This rearrangement joins TRBV27 to TRBJ2-1, with 11 nucleotides matching TRBD2. The CDR3 is made up of 18 amino acids. V lost 5 bases, J lost 4 bases, and 13 bases stayed unmatched. Germline values: CDR1 MNHEY, CDR2 SMNVEV (reference sequence).

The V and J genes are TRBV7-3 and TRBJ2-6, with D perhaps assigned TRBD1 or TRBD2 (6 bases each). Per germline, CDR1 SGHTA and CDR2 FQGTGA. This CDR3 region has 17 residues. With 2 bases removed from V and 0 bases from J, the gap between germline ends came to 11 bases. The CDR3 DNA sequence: TGTGCCAGCAGCTTACGGGGGCTCCTCTCTGGGGCCAACGTCCTGACTTTC. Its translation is CASSLRGLLSGANVLTF.

The CDR3 loop reads CASSEGAHNQPQHF. The DNA of the CDR3 is TGTGCCAGCAGTGAGGGGGCCCACAATCAGCCCCAGCATTTT. The rearrangement uses TRBV25-1 and TRBJ1-5; tentatively, D is TRBD1 (6 bases). Germline V gene sequence: CDR1 MGHDK, CDR2 SYGVNS. CDR3 length equals 14 residues. V was shortened by 3 bases and J by 3 bases, with 9 bases between the two germline ends.

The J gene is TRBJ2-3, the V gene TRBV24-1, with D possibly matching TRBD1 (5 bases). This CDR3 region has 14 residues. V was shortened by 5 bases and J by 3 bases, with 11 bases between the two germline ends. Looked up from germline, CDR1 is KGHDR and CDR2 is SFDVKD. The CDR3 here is CATSVAGKTDTQYF. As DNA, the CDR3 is TGTGCCACCAGTGTGGCAGGGAAGACAGATACGCAGTATTTT.

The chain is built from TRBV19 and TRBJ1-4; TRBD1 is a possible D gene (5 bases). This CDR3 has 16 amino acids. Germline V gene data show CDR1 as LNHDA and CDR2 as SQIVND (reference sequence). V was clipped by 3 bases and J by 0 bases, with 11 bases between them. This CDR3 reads CASSIPQGATNEKLFF. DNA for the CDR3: TGTGCCAGTAGTATCCCGCAGGGTGCAACTAATGAAAAACTGTTTTTT.

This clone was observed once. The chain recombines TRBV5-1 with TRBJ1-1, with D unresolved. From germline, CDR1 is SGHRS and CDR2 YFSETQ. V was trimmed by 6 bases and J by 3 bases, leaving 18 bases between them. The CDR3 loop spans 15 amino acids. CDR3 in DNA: TGCGCCAGCACCACCGGGCTCTCTAGGGACACTGAAGCTTTCTTT. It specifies CASTTGLSRDTEAFF.

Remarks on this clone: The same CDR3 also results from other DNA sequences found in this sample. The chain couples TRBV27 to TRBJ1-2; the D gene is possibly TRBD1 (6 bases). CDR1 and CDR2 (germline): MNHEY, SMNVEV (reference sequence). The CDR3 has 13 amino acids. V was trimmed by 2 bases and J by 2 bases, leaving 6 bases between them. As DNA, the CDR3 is TGTGCCAGCAGTTTAACAGGGAACTATGGCTACACCTTC. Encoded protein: CASSLTGNYGYTF.

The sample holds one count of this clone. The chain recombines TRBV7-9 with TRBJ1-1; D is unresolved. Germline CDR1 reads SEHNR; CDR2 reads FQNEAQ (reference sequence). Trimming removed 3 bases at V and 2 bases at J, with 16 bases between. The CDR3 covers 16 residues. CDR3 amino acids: CASSFYHGRGNTEAFF. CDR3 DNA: TGTGCCAGCAGCTTTTATCATGGTAGAGGAAACACTGAAGCTTTCTTT. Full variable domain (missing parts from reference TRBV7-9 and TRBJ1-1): DTGVSQNPRHKITKRGQNVTFRCDPISEHNRLYWYRQTLGQGPEFLTYFQNEAQLEKSRLLSDRFSAERPKGSFSTLEIQRTEQGDSAMYLCASSFYHGRGNTEAFFGQGTRLTVV.

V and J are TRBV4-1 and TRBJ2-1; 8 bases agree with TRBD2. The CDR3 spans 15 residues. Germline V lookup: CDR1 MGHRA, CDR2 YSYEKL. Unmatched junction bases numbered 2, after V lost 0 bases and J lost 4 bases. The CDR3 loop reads CASSQDTSGYNEQFF. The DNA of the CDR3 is TGCGCCAGCAGCCAAGATACTAGCGGATACAATGAGCAGTTCTTC.

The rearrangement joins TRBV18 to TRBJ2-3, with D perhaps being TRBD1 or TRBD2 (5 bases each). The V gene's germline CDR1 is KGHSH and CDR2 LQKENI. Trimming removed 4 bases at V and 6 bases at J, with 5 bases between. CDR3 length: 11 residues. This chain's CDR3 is CASSRGDTQYF. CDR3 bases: TGTGCCAGCTCACGGGGGGATACGCAGTATTTT.